The 3 T cell receptor beta chains given below trace back to one sample, sequenced in a study of cytomegalovirus exposure and HLA in healthy donors. Researchers ran the PCR with 60 Vbeta and 13 Jbeta primers. TCRdb's table, derived via immunoSEQ multiplex PCR, lists solely in-frame clones and lacks some. Here the sample spans 150,000 or so clones, 86% being singletons. Sample: PBMCs. Receptors were obtained from a woman in her late teens or twenties in good health and CMV-seronegative.

V and J are TRBV18 and TRBJ1-1; no clear D. The CDR3 consists of 12 residues. Per the germline V gene, CDR1 is KGHSH and CDR2 is LQKENI. V was cut by 4 bases and J by 6 bases, with 9 bases left in between. CDR3 DNA sequence: TGTGCCAGCTCACACGTAGCCTCTGAAGCTTTCTTT. Translated: CASSHVASEAFF.

The rearrangement joins TRBV5-1 to TRBJ2-7; D unclear. The V and J ends lost 3 bases and 2 bases respectively, with 12 bases between them. This CDR3 spans 14 amino acids. The germline gives CDR1 SGHRS, CDR2 YFSETQ. For the CDR3, the DNA is TGCGCCAGCAGCTATGAGCTCCCCGCCTACGAGCAGTACTTC. It translates to CASSYELPAYEQYF.

The J gene is TRBJ2-3, the V gene TRBV6-1; possible D gene TRBD2, 5 bases. This CDR3 has 14 residues. V dropped 6 bases and J dropped 6 bases, with 16 bases sitting between them. The germline V gene has CDR1 MNHNS and CDR2 SASEGT. The CDR3 region is CASREHGIADTQYF. For the CDR3, the DNA is TGTGCCAGCAGGGAACATGGGATAGCGGATACGCAGTATTTT.